Listed below are T cell receptor beta chains from one sample, sequenced in a study of cytomegalovirus exposure and HLA in healthy donors. Some clones are missing from TCRdb's copy, which holds only in-frame ones; the method was immunoSEQ multiplex PCR. This table has 150,000 or so clones, 70% to 80% appearing once. The specimen was PBMCs. The receptors were gathered from a man in his forties or fifties in good health and CMV-seropositive. CDR3s include the opening cysteine and the closing phenylalanine or tryptophan. The D gene is left open where the match is weak. Only part of the rows carry a size: once, few, many, or a class if the clone is expanded.

TRBJ2-1 TRBD2 TRBV27 - TGTGCCAGCACCTATAGGGCTAGCGGGAGTACTTCCTCGCATGAGCAGTTCTTC CASTYRASGSTSSHEQFF
TRBJ2-7 TRBD1 TRBV4-1 - TGCGCCAGCAGCCAAGATTGGGGACAGGGCTACGAGCAGTACTTC CASSQDWGQGYEQYF
TRBJ2-5 - TRBV28 once TGTGCCAGCAGTTTATGGGACTCCCAAGAGACCCAGTACTTC CASSLWDSQETQYF
TRBJ2-3 - TRBV11-3 - TGTGCCAGCAGCCATTCCCGAACGGGAGATACGCAGTATTTT CASSHSRTGDTQYF
TRBJ2-7 TRBD1 TRBV29-1 many TGCAGCGTCCACGGACAGGGGGGAGAATACGAGCAGTACTTC CSVHGQGGEYEQYF
TRBJ2-3 TRBD2 TRBV7-6 - TGTGCCAGCAGCTTAGGGACTAGCGGGAGCACAGATACGCAGTATTTT CASSLGTSGSTDTQYF
TRBJ2-2 - TRBV11-3 - TGTGCCAGCAGCTTAGATCGCGGTGGGGGGGAGCTGTTTTTT CASSLDRGGGELFF
TRBJ1-2 - TRBV9 - TGTGCCAGCAGCGTACTTACAGGGTTCCATGGCTACACCTTC CASSVLTGFHGYTF
TRBJ2-1 TRBD2 TRBV19 - TGTGCCAGTAGTCGTCGACTAGCGGGATACAATGAGCAGTTCTTC CASSRRLAGYNEQFF
TRBJ2-4 TRBD1 TRBV6-5 - TGTGCCAGCGGCCGGGACAGGGTCTCCATTCAGTACTTC CASGRDRVSIQYF
TRBJ2-3 - TRBV5-6 - TGTGCCAGCAGCTTGTTTTCGGCGGCAGATACGCAGTATTTT CASSLFSAADTQYF
TRBJ2-5 - TRBV5-8 - TGTGCCAGCAGCATCAGGGGAGGGGAGCAGTACTTC CASSIRGGEQYF
TRBJ2-1 TRBD2 TRBV5-1 - TGCGCCAGCAGCTTGGAGGCGGGGGTAGCCTACAATGAGCAGTTCTTC CASSLEAGVAYNEQFF
TRBJ2-1 TRBD2 TRBV6-5 - TGTGCCAGCAGGACTAGCGGGCCGCCCAGTGAGCAGTTCTTC CASRTSGPPSEQFF
TRBJ2-4 - TRBV30 - TGTGCCTGCCGGGACTTAAACAGTCAGTACTTC CACRDLNSQYF
TRBJ2-7 TRBD1 TRBV14 - TGTGCCAGCAGCCAAGAATCAGGGGGCTTCCACGAGCAGTACTTC CASSQESGGFHEQYF
TRBJ1-5 - TRBV28 - TGTGCCAGCAGTTTAGACATCACGCCCCAGCATTTT CASSLDITPQHF
TRBJ2-4 TRBD1 TRBV10-3 - TGTGCCATCAGTGAGCCCTGGACAGGGGGTAAAAACATTCAGTACTTC CAISEPWTGGKNIQYF
TRBJ1-2 TRBD1 TRBV28 - TGTGCCAGCAGTTTACAGGGGGGCTATGGCTACACCTTC CASSLQGGYGYTF
TRBJ2-3 - TRBV9 - TGTGCCAGCAGCGTAGCTGGGGGCATGGAAGATACGCAGTATTTT CASSVAGGMEDTQYF
TRBJ2-1 TRBD2 TRBV5-1 - TGCGCCAGCAGCTCGCCGGGACTAGGATCAGGTGAGCAGTTCTTC CASSSPGLGSGEQFF
TRBJ2-1 TRBD1 TRBV19 - TGTGCCAGTAGTACTGGGGGGACAGGTTACAATGAGCAGTTCTTC CASSTGGTGYNEQFF